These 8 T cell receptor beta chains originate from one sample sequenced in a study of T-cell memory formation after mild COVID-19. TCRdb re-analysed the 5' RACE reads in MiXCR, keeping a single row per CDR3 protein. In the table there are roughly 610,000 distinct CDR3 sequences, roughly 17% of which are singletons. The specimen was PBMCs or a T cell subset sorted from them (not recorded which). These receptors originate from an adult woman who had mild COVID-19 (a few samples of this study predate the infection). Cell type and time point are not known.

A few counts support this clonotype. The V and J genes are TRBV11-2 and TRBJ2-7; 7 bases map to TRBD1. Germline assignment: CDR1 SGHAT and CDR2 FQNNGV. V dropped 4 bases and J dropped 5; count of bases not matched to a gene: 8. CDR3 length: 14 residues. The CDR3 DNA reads TGTGCCAGCAGCTACACGACAGGGCCGAACGAGCAGTACTTC. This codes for CASSYTTGPNEQYF.

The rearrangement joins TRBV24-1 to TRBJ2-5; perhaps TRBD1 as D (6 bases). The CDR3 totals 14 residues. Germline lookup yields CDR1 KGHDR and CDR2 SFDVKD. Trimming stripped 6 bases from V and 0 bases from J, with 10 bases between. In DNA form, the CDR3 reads TGTGCCACCAGTAGAAACAGGGACCAAGAGACCCAGTACTTC. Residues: CATSRNRDQETQYF.

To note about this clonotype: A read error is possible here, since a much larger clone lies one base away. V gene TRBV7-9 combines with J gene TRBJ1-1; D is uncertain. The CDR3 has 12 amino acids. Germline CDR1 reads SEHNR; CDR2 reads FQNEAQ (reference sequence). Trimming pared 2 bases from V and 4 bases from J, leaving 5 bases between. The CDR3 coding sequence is TGTGCCAGCAGCTTACAGGCCACTGAAGCTTTCTTT. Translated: CASSLQATEAFF. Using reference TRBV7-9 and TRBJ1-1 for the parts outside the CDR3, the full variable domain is DTGVSQNPRHKITKRGQNVTFRCDPISEHNRLYWYRQTLGQGPEFLTYFQNEAQLEKSRLLSDRFSAERPKGSFSTLEIQRTEQGDSAMYLCASSLQATEAFFGQGTRLTVV.

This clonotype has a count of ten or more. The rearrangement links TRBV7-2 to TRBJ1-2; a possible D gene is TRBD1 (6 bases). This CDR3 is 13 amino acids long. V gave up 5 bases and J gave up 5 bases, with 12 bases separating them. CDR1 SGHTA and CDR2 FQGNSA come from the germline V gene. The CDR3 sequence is CASSPTGIYGYTF. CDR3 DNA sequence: TGTGCCAGCAGCCCCACAGGGATATATGGCTACACCTTC.

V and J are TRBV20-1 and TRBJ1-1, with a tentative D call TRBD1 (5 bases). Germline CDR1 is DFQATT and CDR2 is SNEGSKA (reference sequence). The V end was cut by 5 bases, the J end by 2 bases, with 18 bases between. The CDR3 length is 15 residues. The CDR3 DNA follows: TGCAGTGCTGGCAATCCAGGGATGGGAAACACTGAAGCTTTCTTT. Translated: CSAGNPGMGNTEAFF.

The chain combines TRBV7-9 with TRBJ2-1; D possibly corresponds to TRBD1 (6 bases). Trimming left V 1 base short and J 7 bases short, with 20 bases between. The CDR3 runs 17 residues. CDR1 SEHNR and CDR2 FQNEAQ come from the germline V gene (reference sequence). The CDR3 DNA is TGTGCCAGCAGCTTAGGCAGGGGACCCGATCTAGGAAATGAGCAGTTCTTC. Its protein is CASSLGRGPDLGNEQFF.

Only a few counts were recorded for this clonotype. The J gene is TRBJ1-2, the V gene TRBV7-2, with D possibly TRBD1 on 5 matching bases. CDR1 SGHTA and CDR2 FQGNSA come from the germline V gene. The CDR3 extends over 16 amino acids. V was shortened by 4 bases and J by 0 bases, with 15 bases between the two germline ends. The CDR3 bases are TGTGCCAGCAGCTCAAATCAGGGTTGGGCTAACTATGGCTACACCTTC. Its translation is CASSSNQGWANYGYTF. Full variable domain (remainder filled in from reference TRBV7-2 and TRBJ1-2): GAGVSQSPSNKVTEKGKDVELRCDPISGHTALYWYRQSLGQGLEFLIYFQGNSAPDKSGLPSDRFSAERTGGSVSTLTIQRTQQEDSAVYLCASSSNQGWANYGYTFGSGTRLTVV.

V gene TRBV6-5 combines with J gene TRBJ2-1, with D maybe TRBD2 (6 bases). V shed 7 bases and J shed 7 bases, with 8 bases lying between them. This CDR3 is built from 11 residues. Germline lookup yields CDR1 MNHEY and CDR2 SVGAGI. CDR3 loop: CASNGGNEQFF. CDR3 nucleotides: TGTGCCAGCAATGGGGGGAATGAGCAGTTCTTC.